This T cell receptor beta chain was sequenced for a study of T cell changes during pregnancy in multiple sclerosis. TCRdb's copy holds only in-frame clones and misses some; the assay was immunoSEQ multiplex PCR. The sample contains tens of thousands of clones, about nine tenths of which appear only once. The material sequenced was CD8+ T cells from peripheral blood mononuclear cells, taken before pregnancy. The receptor was isolated from a female donor with multiple sclerosis, enrolled in a pregnancy study.

CDR3 nucleotides: TGTGCCAGCAGCTTATTCCCGCCGGGGAACACTGAAGCTTTCTTT. Protein sequence: CASSLFPPGNTEAFF. The rearrangement links TRBV7-2 to TRBJ1-1; D remains ambiguous. This CDR3 comprises 15 residues. Deletions cut 2 bases from V and 1 base from J, with 11 bases between. From germline, CDR1 is SGHTA and CDR2 FQGNSA.